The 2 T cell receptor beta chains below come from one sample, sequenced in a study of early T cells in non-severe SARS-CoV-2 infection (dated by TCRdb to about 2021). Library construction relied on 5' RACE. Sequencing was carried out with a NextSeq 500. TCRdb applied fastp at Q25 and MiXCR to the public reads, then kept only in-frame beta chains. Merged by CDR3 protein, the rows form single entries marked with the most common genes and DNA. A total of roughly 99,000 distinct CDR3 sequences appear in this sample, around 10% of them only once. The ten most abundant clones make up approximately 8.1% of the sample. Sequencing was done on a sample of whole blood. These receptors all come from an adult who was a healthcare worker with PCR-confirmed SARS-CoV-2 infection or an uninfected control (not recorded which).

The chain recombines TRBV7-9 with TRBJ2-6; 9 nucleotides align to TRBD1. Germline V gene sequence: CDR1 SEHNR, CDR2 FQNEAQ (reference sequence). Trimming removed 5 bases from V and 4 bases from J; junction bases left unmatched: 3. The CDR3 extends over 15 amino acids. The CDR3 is CASSTGGKGANVLTF. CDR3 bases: TGTGCCAGCAGCACAGGGGGCAAAGGGGCCAACGTCCTGACTTTC. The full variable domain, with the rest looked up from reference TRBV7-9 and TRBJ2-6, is DTGVSQNPRHKITKRGQNVTFRCDPISEHNRLYWYRQTLGQGPEFLTYFQNEAQLEKSRLLSDRFSAERPKGSFSTLEIQRTEQGDSAMYLCASSTGGKGANVLTFGAGSRLTVL.

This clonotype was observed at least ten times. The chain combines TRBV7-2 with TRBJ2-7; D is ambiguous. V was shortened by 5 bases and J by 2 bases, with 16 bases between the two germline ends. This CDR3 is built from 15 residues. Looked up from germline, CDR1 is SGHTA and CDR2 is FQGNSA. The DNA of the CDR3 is TGTGCCAGCAGCCCAATTCCCGGTCAAGCCTACGAGCAGTACTTC. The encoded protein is CASSPIPGQAYEQYF.